The 30 T cell receptor beta chains in this list originate from one sample, sequenced in a study of Graves' ophthalmopathy and Graves' hyperthyroidism. TCR beta CDR3 amplification used RNA transcripts. Amplification began with first-round RT-PCR using HTBI primers, then second-round multiplex PCR was performed. TCRdb independently ran MiXCR on the multiplex PCR reads; one entry per CDR3 protein. This sample has a few hundred thousand distinct CDR3 sequences; roughly 21% occur once, and the top ten carry more than 2.5%. Sequenced input: peripheral blood. The receptors shown here come from a woman under 30 with stable Graves' hyperthyroidism.

At least ten counts were recorded for this clonotype. The rearrangement uses TRBV12-3 or TRBV12-4 and TRBJ2-5; D is unresolved. The V and J ends lost 5 bases and 1 base respectively, with 11 bases between them. The CDR3 runs to 14 residues. CDR3 DNA: TGTGCCAGCAGTCACGGTTGGGGCCAAGAGACCCAGTACTTC. Translated, it gives CASSHGWGQETQYF.

CDR3 in amino acids: CASSSGLAGALDTQYF. The CDR3 coding sequence is TGTGCCAGCAGTTCGGGACTAGCGGGTGCTCTAGATACGCAGTATTTT. This chain links TRBV12-3 or TRBV12-4 with TRBJ2-3; 12 bases agree with TRBD2. The CDR3 is 16 residues long. Trimming cost V 4 bases and J 5 bases; bases outside gene matches: 7.

In this sample, this clonotype turned up many times. This sequence joins TRBV11-2 and TRBJ2-5, with unresolved D. Trimming shortened V by 7 bases and J by 5 bases, and 8 bases separated the two germline ends. There are 11 residues in the CDR3. Per germline, CDR1 SGHAT and CDR2 FQNNGV. CDR3 in amino acids: CASTLGETQYF. The CDR3 DNA reads TGTGCCAGCACCCTAGGGGAGACCCAGTACTTC. Drawing the rest from reference TRBV11-2 and TRBJ2-5, the complete variable domain is EAGVAQSPRYKIIEKRQSVAFWCNPISGHATLYWYQQILGQGPKLLIQFQNNGVVDDSQLPKDRFSAERLKGVDSTLKIQPAKLEDSAVYLCASTLGETQYFGPGTRLLVL.

This clonotype appeared many times. The J gene is TRBJ2-2, the V gene TRBV15, with a possible D match to TRBD2 (6 bases). Germline V gives CDR1 LNHNV, CDR2 YYDKDF (reference sequence). There are 14 residues in the CDR3. Trimming took off 0 bases at V and 7 bases at J, with 9 bases between the two ends. CDR3 nucleotides: TGTGCCACCAGCAGAGATGGGGGGTTCGGGGAGCTGTTTTTT. It yields the protein CATSRDGGFGELFF.

This clonotype came up many times. The chain has TRBV27 and TRBJ1-1; 7 positions agree with TRBD1. The CDR3 totals 15 residues. Germline CDR1 MNHEY, CDR2 SMNVEV (reference sequence). The V segment lost 6 bases and the J segment 1 base; nucleotides outside the gene matches: 8. The CDR3 here is CASSPYQGGNTEAFF. The CDR3 DNA reads as TGTGCCAGCAGCCCTTACCAGGGGGGGAACACTGAAGCTTTCTTT.

Ten or more counts support this clonotype. The V gene is TRBV12-3 or TRBV12-4, the J gene TRBJ1-2; no clear D gene. The germline V and J ends were trimmed by 5 bases and 4 bases, with 17 bases remaining between them. CDR3 length: 15 residues. Written as DNA, the CDR3 is TGTGCCAGCAGTCTAAGCGGACGGGAGCCCTATGGCTACACCTTC. Residues: CASSLSGREPYGYTF.

Ten or more counts support this clonotype. This sequence joins TRBV12-3 or TRBV12-4 and TRBJ2-1, with D hard to call. The V end lost 9 bases, the J end lost 0 bases, and 6 bases lay between the germline ends. This CDR3 region has 12 residues. CDR3: CASCPSYNEQFF. CDR3 nucleotides: TGTGCCAGTTGTCCCTCCTACAATGAGCAGTTCTTC.

The table lists this clonotype with many counts. The rearrangement joins TRBV7-6 to TRBJ2-2; a weak D match, TRBD1 (6 bases). Trimming left V 5 bases short and J 7 bases short, with 17 bases between. The CDR3 contains 15 residues. CDR1 SGHVS and CDR2 FNYEAQ come from the germline V gene. This chain's CDR3 is CASSQSPTGHGELFF. The DNA of the CDR3 is TGTGCCAGCAGCCAGTCCCCCACGGGACACGGGGAGCTGTTTTTT.

In its sample, this clonotype was seen many times. CDR3 sequence: CASSLVPPSGGGDIQYF. In DNA form, the CDR3 reads TGTGCCAGCAGCTTAGTCCCTCCTAGCGGGGGGGGGGACATTCAGTACTTC. This chain links TRBV7-2 with TRBJ2-4; 12 nucleotides match TRBD2. The CDR3 is made up of 17 amino acids. Trimming removed 1 base from V and 8 bases from J; junction bases left unmatched: 9. Germline lookup yields CDR1 SGHTA and CDR2 FQGNSA.

On this clonotype itself: This sequence may be a read error, since a much larger clone differs from it by one base. This chain joins TRBV12-3 or TRBV12-4 and TRBJ2-2, with a weak D call TRBD2 (5 bases). The CDR3 contains 11 residues. In DNA, the CDR3 is TGTGCCAGCACTATGACCGGGGAGCTGTGTTTT. This gives the protein CASTMTGELCF.

The sample holds one count of this clonotype. One end of the junction varies from germline; a read error may be responsible. Written as DNA, the CDR3 is TGTGCTAGCAGCCCCGGCCTCGGGGGGAGTGGCCAGTACTTC. As protein: CASSPGLGGSGQYF. This chain links TRBV7-7 with TRBJ2-5, with 7 bases fitting TRBD2. The CDR3 covers 14 residues. The V gene's germline CDR1 is SSHAT and CDR2 FNYEAQ (reference sequence).

This clonotype was detected ten times or more. This sequence joins TRBV24-1 and TRBJ2-5; D call uncertain. The CDR3 sequence is 13 residues long. Germline V CDR1 and CDR2: KGHDR, SFDVKD. V shed 3 bases and J shed 1 base, with 5 bases lying between them. The CDR3 reads CATSDPGQETQYF. The CDR3 nucleotides read TGTGCCACCAGTGATCCGGGCCAAGAGACCCAGTACTTC.

This clonotype occurred a few times. The chain carries TRBV20-1 and TRBJ2-2; D call uncertain. The V end lost 1 base, the J end lost 0 bases, and 9 bases lay between the germline ends. CDR1 and CDR2 (germline): DFQATT, SNEGSKA (reference sequence). CDR3 length: 15 residues. In DNA form, the CDR3 reads TGCAGTGCTAGAGGCTACGACGCGAACACCGGGGAGCTGTTTTTT. Protein sequence: CSARGYDANTGELFF.

Many counts were recorded for this clonotype. This chain joins TRBV27 and TRBJ1-6; TRBD1 is a possible D gene (6 bases). Germline V CDR1 and CDR2: MNHEY, SMNVEV (reference sequence). The CDR3 sequence is 14 residues long. V dropped 3 bases and J dropped 14 bases, with 17 bases sitting between them. CDR3 DNA: TGTGCCAGCAGTTTGGCATGGCAGGGGAGGACCCTCCACTTT. Translation gives CASSLAWQGRTLHF.

This clonotype showed up many times. A single base separates this from a much larger clone, so it may be a read error. J is TRBJ1-1 and V is TRBV28; D is ambiguous. This CDR3 is built from 12 residues. Germline-derived CDR1 and CDR2 are MDHEN and SYDVKM. V was pared by 3 bases and J by 4 bases, with 6 bases between. The CDR3 region is CASSLIITEAFF. The CDR3 DNA sequence: TGTGCCAGCAGTTTGATCATCACTGAAGCTTTCTTT.

This sequence joins TRBV6-5 and TRBJ1-6; D gene uncertain. The CDR3 loop spans 15 amino acids. Trimming removed 4 bases from V and 7 bases from J, with 14 bases in between. Germline V gene sequence: CDR1 MNHEY, CDR2 SVGAGI. In DNA, the CDR3 is TGTGCCAGCAGTTCCCTTCGGCAGAAAAATTCACCCCTCCACTTT. Residues: CASSSLRQKNSPLHF.

At least ten counts were recorded for this clonotype. The rearrangement joins TRBV12-3 or TRBV12-4 to TRBJ2-5; D is unresolved. V shed 3 bases and J shed 4 bases, with 9 bases lying between them. This CDR3 is built from 13 residues. This CDR3 is CASSFTEGETQYF. The CDR3 DNA reads TGTGCCAGCAGTTTTACGGAAGGAGAGACCCAGTACTTC.

In this sample, this clonotype turned up a few times. This chain connects TRBV4-1 to TRBJ1-3, with a possible D match to TRBD1 (5 bases). V gave up 4 bases and J gave up 4 bases, with 17 bases separating them. CDR1 MGHRA and CDR2 YSYEKL come from the germline V gene. CDR3 size: 16 residues. The chain's CDR3 is CASSPLPAGYGNTIYF. CDR3 bases: TGCGCCAGCAGCCCGCTACCGGCAGGGTACGGAAACACCATATATTTT.

This chain joins TRBV4-2 and TRBJ1-1; unclear D gene. The germline V gene encodes CDR1 LGHNA and CDR2 YNFKEQ. Trimming took 0 bases from V and 2 from J, leaving 7 bases between them. The CDR3 sequence is 14 residues long. The CDR3 sequence is CASSQEAVNTEAFF. The CDR3 DNA sequence: TGTGCCAGCAGCCAAGAGGCAGTTAACACTGAAGCTTTCTTT.

This clonotype has ten or more counts. The V call is TRBV5-5, the J call TRBJ1-2; D is possibly TRBD1 (6 bases). The CDR3 contains 16 residues. From germline, CDR1 is SGHKS and CDR2 YYEKEE (reference sequence). Trimming left V 1 base short and J 1 base short, with 14 bases between. CDR3: CASSLFKGGRNYGYTF. The DNA for the CDR3 is TGTGCCAGCAGCTTGTTTAAGGGGGGGCGTAACTATGGCTACACCTTC.

This clonotype showed up many times. The chain is built from TRBV6-5 and TRBJ2-5; 9 bases agree with TRBD1. CDR3 length equals 15 residues. The V segment lost 6 bases and the J segment 3 bases; nucleotides outside the gene matches: 8. Per germline, CDR1 MNHEY and CDR2 SVGAGI. The chain's CDR3 is CASSWGQGGEETQYF. The CDR3 nucleotides read TGTGCCAGCAGCTGGGGACAGGGAGGGGAAGAGACCCAGTACTTC.

The chain is built from TRBV2 and TRBJ1-1; no clear D gene. Trimming cost V 7 bases and J 1 base, with 10 bases left between them. The CDR3 length is 13 residues. Germline loops: CDR1 SNHLY, CDR2 FYNNEI. DNA for the CDR3: TGTGCCAGCACTCAAATTCCGAACACTGAAGCTTTCTTT. It encodes CASTQIPNTEAFF.

In its sample, this clonotype was seen many times. This CDR3 reads CASSRSGDYGYTF. CDR3 coding DNA: TGTGCCAGCAGTCGAAGTGGGGACTATGGCTACACCTTC. The chain carries TRBV12-3 or TRBV12-4 and TRBJ1-2; the D is unclear. V was shortened by 5 bases and J by 3 bases, with 10 bases between the two germline ends. This CDR3 comprises 13 residues.

The chain couples TRBV5-4 to TRBJ2-7; unclear D gene. The ends were cut back, 3 bases at V and 3 bases at J, with 7 bases in the middle. The germline gives CDR1 SGHNT, CDR2 YYREEE (reference sequence). The CDR3 has 12 residues. The CDR3 nucleotides are TGTGCCAGCAGCTACAACCTCTACGAGCAGTACTTC. It translates to CASSYNLYEQYF. Together with reference TRBV5-4 and TRBJ2-7, the CDR3 gives the full variable domain: ETGVTQSPTHLIKTRGQQVTLRCSSQSGHNTVSWYQQALGQGPQFIFQYYREEENGRGNFPPRFSGLQFPNYSSELNVNALELDDSALYLCASSYNLYEQYFGPGTRLTVT.

This clonotype was counted ten times or more. V and J are TRBV29-1 and TRBJ1-1; possible D gene TRBD1, 5 bases. V gave up 3 bases and J gave up 0 bases, with 11 bases separating them. CDR3 length: 14 residues. Germline-derived CDR1 and CDR2 are SQVTM and ANQGSEA. In DNA, the CDR3 is TGCAGCGTTGATTCGGCAGGGATGAACACTGAAGCTTTCTTT. This codes for CSVDSAGMNTEAFF.

This clonotype was detected ten times or more. This sequence joins TRBV7-8 and TRBJ1-5; D remains ambiguous. Germline V gene lookup returns CDR1 SGHVS and CDR2 FQNEAQ. This CDR3 spans 16 amino acids. V lost 2 bases and J 3 bases, leaving 14 bases between the germline ends. The CDR3 here is CASSLSRLQLNQPQHF. The CDR3 DNA reads TGTGCCAGCAGCTTATCCCGACTCCAACTCAATCAGCCCCAGCATTTT. Using reference TRBV7-8 and TRBJ1-5 for the parts outside the CDR3, the full variable domain is GAGVSQSPRYKVAKRGQDVALRCDPISGHVSLFWYQQALGQGPEFLTYFQNEAQLDKSGLPSDRFFAERPEGSVSTLKIQRTQQEDSAVYLCASSLSRLQLNQPQHFGDGTRLSIL.

This clonotype was seen ten or more times. The chain combines TRBV28 with TRBJ2-1, with 10 bases fitting TRBD2. CDR3 size: 18 residues. V was clipped by 3 bases and J by 2 bases; unmatched bases: 10. Germline V gene lookup returns CDR1 MDHEN and CDR2 SYDVKM. CDR3 amino acids: CASSFFPSGRRPYNEQFF. The CDR3 bases are TGTGCCAGCAGTTTCTTTCCTAGCGGGAGACGACCCTACAATGAGCAGTTCTTC.

This clonotype has a count of ten or more. This chain connects TRBV6-2 or TRBV6-3 to TRBJ2-7, with D tentatively TRBD1 (5 bases). The CDR3 length is 14 residues. V was pared by 2 bases and J by 5 bases, with 13 bases between. Looked up from germline, CDR1 is MNHEY and CDR2 is SVGEGT. CDR3 amino acids: CASSYLDRGHEQYF. The CDR3 DNA follows: TGTGCCAGCAGTTACCTCGATAGGGGCCACGAGCAGTACTTC.

At least ten counts were recorded for this clonotype. The rearrangement links TRBV5-6 to TRBJ2-2; 8 nucleotides agree with TRBD2. Trimming removed 2 bases from V and 3 bases from J; junction bases left unmatched: 6. This CDR3 has 16 amino acids. Germline lookup yields CDR1 SGHDT and CDR2 YYEEEE. DNA of the CDR3: TGTGCCAGCAGCTTCGTTGGCGGGGGGTACACCGGGGAGCTGTTTTTT. Translated, it gives CASSFVGGGYTGELFF.

The chain couples TRBV12-3 or TRBV12-4 to TRBJ1-1; 10 bases match TRBD1. J gave up 4 bases and V 5 bases, and 7 bases lay outside the gene matches. CDR3 length equals 15 residues. The CDR3 protein is CASSKGQGIGTEAFF. The CDR3 DNA reads TGTGCCAGCAGTAAGGGACAGGGGATCGGCACTGAAGCTTTCTTT.